Below, 32 T cell receptor beta chains from the same sample are listed, as sequenced in a study of low-dose radiotherapy and immunotherapy resistance in tumors. Primers targeting TRAV and TRBV primed first-strand cDNA, covering alpha and beta chains. For amplifying TCRs, the PCR ran for approximately 18 cycles with Phusion, which was used together with a constant-region primer and the adapter on the V primers. TCRdb redid the calling of the reads with MiXCR, one entry per CDR3 protein. The sample lists roughly 56,000 distinct CDR3 sequences, about a quarter occurring once. Time point here: after trial treatment. Documented treatment: LDRT plus nivolumab, ipilimumab, low-dose cyclophosphamide and aspirin (RACIN trial). The sequencing here drew on PBMCs, taken after low-dose radiotherapy plus immunotherapy. The receptors were gathered from a male donor with prostate cancer.

This clonotype was picked up many times. V gene TRBV12-5 combines with J gene TRBJ2-5; D is uncertain. Trimming pared 1 base from V and 2 bases from J, leaving 8 bases between. Germline values: CDR1 LGHNT, CDR2 FRNRAP. There are 14 residues in the CDR3. The CDR3 sequence: CASGLGHEQETQYF. CDR3 DNA sequence: TGTGCTAGTGGTTTGGGGCACGAACAAGAGACCCAGTACTTC.

This clonotype occurred many times. The chain has TRBV5-6 and TRBJ1-2, with no clear D. The CDR3 totals 17 residues. The V gene lost 1 base and the J gene lost 2 bases, with 18 bases spanning the gap. Germline V CDR1 and CDR2: SGHDT, YYEEEE. Here the CDR3 reads CASSLSPEGPVNYGYTF. CDR3 bases: TGTGCCAGCAGCTTGTCCCCGGAAGGCCCGGTAAACTATGGCTACACCTTC.

This clonotype has ten or more counts. Written as DNA, the CDR3 is TGTGCCAGCAGCTTAGAAGGTCGCCAGGGCGGCTACACCTTC. Translating it yields CASSLEGRQGGYTF. This sequence joins TRBV7-2 and TRBJ1-2; possible D gene TRBD1, 5 bases. Trimming stripped 1 base from V and 8 bases from J, with 14 bases between. This CDR3 is 14 amino acids long. Germline-derived CDR1 and CDR2 are SGHTA and FQGNSA.

V gene TRBV5-1 combines with J gene TRBJ1-1, with a tentative D call TRBD1 (6 bases). Germline loops: CDR1 SGHRS, CDR2 YFSETQ. Trimming stripped 5 bases from V and 0 bases from J, with 11 bases between. This CDR3 has 14 residues. DNA of the CDR3: TGCGCCAGCAGGCTGGACAGAATGAACACTGAAGCTTTCTTT. It specifies CASRLDRMNTEAFF.

The chain links TRBV5-1 to TRBJ2-1, with 9 bases aligning to TRBD1. Germline CDR1 reads SGHRS; CDR2 reads YFSETQ. Losses at the gene ends were 4 bases for V and 5 bases for J; bases not matched to a gene: 4. CDR3 size: 14 residues. CDR3 DNA: TGCGCCAGCAGCCGACAGGGGGTCAACAATGAGCAGTTCTTC. Translating gives CASSRQGVNNEQFF.

This clonotype was counted at least ten times. The chain is built from TRBV7-9 and TRBJ1-1; no clear D. Germline CDR1 is SEHNR and CDR2 is FQNEAQ (reference sequence). V lost 5 bases, J lost 5 bases, and 15 bases lay in between. This CDR3 region has 14 residues. The CDR3 DNA reads as TGTGCCAGCAGCGTCGGGGATGTGAGGACTGAAGCTTTCTTT. It translates to CASSVGDVRTEAFF.

This clonotype was picked up many times. The chain is built from TRBV4-1 and TRBJ2-1; D might be TRBD1 (5 bases). The V end lost 1 base, the J end lost 2 bases, and 15 bases lay between the germline ends. The CDR3 runs to 17 residues. Germline V gene data show CDR1 as MGHRA and CDR2 as YSYEKL. DNA of the CDR3: TGCGCCAGCAGCCAAGTTGGCACCCAGGGCCCCTACAATGAGCAGTTCTTC. Amino acids: CASSQVGTQGPYNEQFF.

At least ten counts were recorded for this clonotype. The chain employs TRBV7-2 and TRBJ2-1, with D tentatively TRBD2 (6 bases). Per the germline V gene, CDR1 is SGHTA and CDR2 is FQGNSA. The length of the CDR3 is 12 residues. V was trimmed by 5 bases and J by 10 bases, leaving 12 bases between them. The CDR3: CASSPQRAEQFF. CDR3 DNA sequence: TGTGCCAGCAGCCCCCAGCGGGCCGAGCAGTTCTTC.

The chain couples TRBV12-3 or TRBV12-4 to TRBJ1-6; D gene ambiguous. The CDR3 is 12 amino acids. V was trimmed by 6 bases and J by 10 bases, leaving 10 bases between them. CDR3 coding DNA: TGTGCCAGCAGCACGTATCGGTCACCCCTCCACTTT. It yields the protein CASSTYRSPLHF.

In regard to this clonotype: A far larger clone differs by one base, so this is likely a read error. The chain joins TRBV28 to TRBJ2-1; 10 bases agree with TRBD2. The CDR3 has 14 amino acids. V shed 5 bases, J shed 9 bases, and the junction held 7 bases outside the gene matches. Germline CDR1 reads MDHEN; CDR2 reads SYDVKM. CDR3 region: CASSASSGSGEQFF. The CDR3 DNA sequence: TGTGCCAGCAGTGCTTCTAGCGGGAGCGGTGAGCAGTTCTTC.

This clonotype was counted ten times or more. The rearrangement uses TRBV6-6 and TRBJ1-6; D is unresolved. The CDR3 sequence is 14 residues long. V gave up 5 bases and J gave up 6 bases, with 11 bases separating them. CDR1 and CDR2 (germline): MNHNY, SVGAGI (reference sequence). The CDR3 region has the DNA TGTGCCAGCAGTAAAGACGGCGGTAATTCACCCCTCCACTTT. Translating it yields CASSKDGGNSPLHF.

This clonotype was seen ten or more times. V and J are TRBV12-3 or TRBV12-4 and TRBJ1-5, with 8 bases identical to TRBD1. The CDR3 totals 14 residues. After removal of 2 bases from V and 11 bases from J, the junction contained 8 bases not matched to a gene. The CDR3 coding sequence is TGTGCCAGCAGTTTACGACAGGGGTCTTCGGCCCAGCATTTT. Translation gives CASSLRQGSSAQHF.

The chain joins TRBV29-1 to TRBJ2-2; unclear D gene. The CDR3 runs to 12 residues. V dropped 6 bases and J dropped 4 bases, with 9 bases sitting between them. The germline CDR1 and CDR2 sequences are SQVTM and ANQGSEA. DNA for the CDR3: TGCAGCGTCCCCACCGGCACCGGGGAGCTGTTTTTT. It specifies CSVPTGTGELFF.

Worth noting for this clonotype: A far larger clone is only one base removed, so a read error is likely. The genes are TRBV6-8 and TRBJ1-5; D not resolved. In germline, CDR1 is MNHGY, CDR2 SAAAGT. V shed 6 bases and J shed 3 bases, with 9 bases lying between them. The CDR3 extends over 13 amino acids. The DNA of the CDR3 is TGTGCCAGCAGGGAGGTACACAATCAGCCCCAGCATTTT. Protein: CASREVHNQPQHF.

Turning to this clonotype: Only one base separates this from a far larger clonotype, so it likely reflects a read error. The chain combines TRBV4-3 with TRBJ2-7, with 12 bases fitting TRBD2. Germline CDR1 LGHNA, CDR2 YSLEER. Losses at the gene ends were 1 base for V and 7 bases for J; bases not matched to a gene: 8. The length of the CDR3 is 16 residues. The DNA for the CDR3 is TGCGCCAGCAGCCAAGGGGCTAGCGGGAGGGCCGGTGAGCAGTACTTC. Amino acids: CASSQGASGRAGEQYF.

This clonotype has a count of ten or more. The chain has TRBV7-2 and TRBJ2-1, with 9 bases lining up with TRBD2. Germline trimming cut 0 bases from V and 4 bases from J; bases unmatched to any gene: 10. The CDR3 consists of 18 residues. Germline lookup yields CDR1 SGHTA and CDR2 FQGNSA. In nucleotides, the CDR3 is TGTGCCAGCAGCTTAGCTAGCGGGGGCGGAAGGCGTTACAATGAGCAGTTCTTC. Its translation is CASSLASGGGRRYNEQFF.

This clonotype occurred a few times. J is TRBJ2-3 and V is TRBV7-3, with 8 bases matching TRBD2. The J segment lost 6 bases and the V segment lost 5 bases, leaving 10 bases of the junction unmatched. The germline V gene has CDR1 SGHTA and CDR2 FQGTGA. The CDR3 contains 15 residues. In nucleotides, the CDR3 is TGTGCCAGCAGCCCACCCGGGGGGGCCAGGGATACGCAGTATTTT. It translates to CASSPPGGARDTQYF. Complete variable domain (other parts from reference TRBV7-3 and TRBJ2-3): GAGVSQTPSNKVTEKGKYVELRCDPISGHTALYWYRQSLGQGPEFLIYFQGTGAADDSGLPNDRFFAVRPEGSVSTLKIQRTERGDSAVYLCASSPPGGARDTQYFGPGTRLTVL.

This clonotype was observed at least ten times. The chain employs TRBV9 and TRBJ2-3, with D perhaps matching TRBD1 (5 bases). Per the germline V gene, CDR1 is SGDLS and CDR2 is YYNGEE. CDR3 length: 14 residues. Between the trimmed V and J ends, which lost 1 base and 3 bases, there was a span of 9 bases. The chain's CDR3 is CASSVTGSTDTQYF. Here the CDR3 DNA reads TGTGCCAGCAGCGTAACAGGTTCGACAGATACGCAGTATTTT.

At least ten counts were recorded for this clonotype. The chain recombines TRBV7-8 with TRBJ2-3, with D maybe TRBD1 (6 bases). There are 15 residues in the CDR3. V gave up 1 base and J gave up 4 bases, with 12 bases separating them. Germline CDR1 is SGHVS and CDR2 is FQNEAQ. Here the CDR3 DNA reads TGTGCCAGCAGCTTAGAGGCCAGGGGCCCAGATACGCAGTATTTT. Its protein product is CASSLEARGPDTQYF.

In this sample, this clonotype turned up many times. The rearrangement joins TRBV20-1 to TRBJ1-5; perhaps TRBD1 as D (6 bases). This CDR3 contains 15 residues. In germline, CDR1 is DFQATT, CDR2 SNEGSKA (reference sequence). V was trimmed by 2 bases and J by 6 bases, leaving 17 bases between them. As DNA, the CDR3 is TGCAGTGCTAGATCTCCACAGGGCTTGATTCAGCCCCAGCATTTT. Translating it yields CSARSPQGLIQPQHF.

Details on this clonotype: Only one base separates this from a far larger clonotype, so it likely reflects a read error. V is TRBV5-1 and J is TRBJ2-1; 11 nucleotides agree with TRBD1. The V and J ends lost 4 bases and 10 bases, in that order; junction bases with no gene match: 7. The CDR3 is 14 amino acids. Germline V gives CDR1 SGHRS, CDR2 YFSETQ. The CDR3 protein is CASSTGTGGNEQFF. As DNA, the CDR3 is TGCGCCAGCAGCACCGGGACAGGGGGTAACGAGCAGTTCTTC.

This clonotype was counted many times. The rearrangement uses TRBV20-1 and TRBJ2-1, with D possibly being TRBD2 (7 bases). Per germline, CDR1 DFQATT and CDR2 SNEGSKA (reference sequence). Trimming removed 4 bases at V and 0 bases at J, with 22 bases between. The CDR3 covers 18 residues. Here the CDR3 DNA reads TGCAGTGCTACAGAAGGCGGCGGGGGCTCCTTCTCCTACAATGAGCAGTTCTTC. This translates into CSATEGGGGSFSYNEQFF.

This clonotype came up many times. This sequence joins TRBV7-2 and TRBJ2-1; 9 bases agree with TRBD1. CDR3 length: 15 amino acids. Germline CDR1 reads SGHTA; CDR2 reads FQGNSA. Losses at the gene ends were 1 base for V and 7 bases for J; bases not matched to a gene: 5. CDR3 region: CASSLDTGGFNEQFF. Here the CDR3 DNA reads TGTGCCAGCAGCTTAGATACAGGGGGCTTTAATGAGCAGTTCTTC.

This clonotype has a count of ten or more. CDR3 amino acids: CASSRSGMGHTGNTIYF. In DNA form, the CDR3 reads TGTGCCAGCAGCCGGAGCGGCATGGGGCACACTGGAAACACCATATATTTT. This rearrangement joins TRBV12-3 or TRBV12-4 to TRBJ1-3; a possible D gene is TRBD1 (5 bases). The CDR3 consists of 17 residues. Trimming pared 6 bases from V and 2 bases from J, leaving 20 bases between.

V and J are TRBV28 and TRBJ2-1; no clear D. Germline V gene lookup returns CDR1 MDHEN and CDR2 SYDVKM. The CDR3 spans 12 residues. Trimming cost V 5 bases and J 9 bases, with 11 bases left between them. For the CDR3, the DNA is TGTGCCAGCAGTGTAGACACCTCTGAGCAGTTCTTC. Its translation is CASSVDTSEQFF.

On this clonotype itself: One base separates it from a far larger clone, so it is likely a read error. The CDR3 sequence is CASSIGTSGSYNEQYF. In DNA, the CDR3 is TGTGCCAGCAGTATCGGGACTAGCGGGTCCTACAATGAGCAGTACTTC. The V call is TRBV28, the J call TRBJ2-7; TRBD2 matches at 12 bases. Per germline, CDR1 MDHEN and CDR2 SYDVKM. This CDR3 has 16 amino acids. With 5 bases clipped from V and 7 bases from J, the junction kept 12 bases outside the gene matches.

This clonotype was detected ten times or more. As DNA, the CDR3 is TGTGCCAGCAGCTTAGTGGCGGGGGGGCGTGGCGAGACCCAGTACTTC. Translation gives CASSLVAGGRGETQYF. J is TRBJ2-5 and V is TRBV7-2; the match to TRBD2 covers 9 bases. This CDR3 spans 16 amino acids. Germline trimming cut 1 base from V and 5 bases from J; bases unmatched to any gene: 8. The germline V gene has CDR1 SGHTA and CDR2 FQGNSA.

The rearrangement joins TRBV5-1 to TRBJ2-3, with TRBD2 identical over 8 bases. Germline V lookup: CDR1 SGHRS, CDR2 YFSETQ. With V trimmed by 0 bases and J by 0 bases, 3 bases remained unmatched. CDR3 length equals 16 residues. CDR3 DNA sequence: TGCGCCAGCAGCTTGGGGACTAGCAGTAGCACAGATACGCAGTATTTT. Amino acid sequence: CASSLGTSSSTDTQYF.

The rearrangement joins TRBV29-1 to TRBJ2-5; no definite D call. CDR1 SQVTM and CDR2 ANQGSEA come from the germline V gene. V shed 3 bases and J shed 3 bases, with 5 bases lying between them. The CDR3 is made up of 11 amino acids. CDR3 residues: CSVDRKETQYF. As DNA, the CDR3 is TGCAGCGTTGACAGGAAAGAGACCCAGTACTTC.

On this clonotype: A far larger clone is only one base removed, so a read error is likely. The gene calls are TRBV12-3 or TRBV12-4 and TRBJ2-1, with 8 bases identical to TRBD2. This CDR3 contains 16 residues. The trim removed 3 bases at V and 10 bases at J, leaving 14 bases unmatched. CDR3 amino acids: CASSFVSGGHPYEQFF. The CDR3 DNA reads as TGTGCCAGCAGTTTTGTTTCGGGAGGGCACCCCTACGAGCAGTTCTTC.

This clonotype was observed at least ten times. This CDR3 reads CAISESAGSGELFF. CDR3 bases: TGTGCCATCAGTGAGTCCGCGGGTTCCGGGGAGCTGTTTTTT. The chain carries TRBV10-3 and TRBJ2-2; the D gene is possibly TRBD2 (5 bases). Trimming removed 0 bases from V and 6 bases from J, with 8 bases in between. Looked up from germline, CDR1 is ENHRY and CDR2 is SYGVKD. This CDR3 spans 14 amino acids.

In its sample, this clonotype was seen a few times. V gene TRBV20-1 combines with J gene TRBJ1-1; D not certain. Germline loops: CDR1 DFQATT, CDR2 SNEGSKA (reference sequence). V gave up 5 bases and J gave up 4 bases, with 14 bases separating them. This CDR3 spans 13 amino acids. The CDR3 sequence is CSAGRTDATEAFF. CDR3 DNA: TGCAGTGCTGGCAGGACGGATGCCACTGAAGCTTTCTTT.